These T cell receptor beta chains were read from a single sample in a study of T cell responses to AZD1222 COVID-19 vaccine. Only in-frame clones appear in the TCRdb table, and some are missing; sequencing was by immunoSEQ multiplex PCR. The repertoire shows around 140,000 clones; the top ten hold about 2.3%. Sample: peripheral blood. These receptor sequences come from an adult in good health. The CDR3 runs from the conserved cysteine through the conserved F or W. The order of the fields is J gene, V gene, D gene, CDR3 DNA, CDR3 protein. A D gene is named only where the DNA matches it firmly.

>TRBJ1-5|TRBV20-1|.
TGCAGTGCTAGTCCCACCAGCAATCAGCCCCAGCATTTT
CSASPTSNQPQHF
>TRBJ1-6|TRBV9|.
TGTGCCAGCAACGGGGGGGGCTATTCACCCCTCCACTTT
CASNGGGYSPLHF
>TRBJ2-5|TRBV18|TRBD2
TGTGCCAGCTCACCCGGGACTAGGGTAGAGACCCAGTACTTC
CASSPGTRVETQYF
>TRBJ2-1|TRBV7-2|.
TGTGCCAGCAGACCTCGGGGGCCACTAGGCTACAATGAGCAGTTCTTC
CASRPRGPLGYNEQFF
>TRBJ1-1|TRBV4-1|TRBD1
TGCGCCAGCAGCAAAGGACAGGGGGCCTTCAGGACTGAAGCTTTCTTT
CASSKGQGAFRTEAFF
>TRBJ2-1|TRBV18|TRBD2
TGTGCCAGCTCACCCCTGACTAGCGGGGGGGCAGACAATGAGCAGTTCTTC
CASSPLTSGGADNEQFF
>TRBJ2-1|TRBV28|TRBD2
TGTGCCAGCAAGTCAATGCGCAGGGCGGGGGGGTACAATGAGCAGTTCTTC
CASKSMRRAGGYNEQFF
>TRBJ2-5|TRBV7-9|TRBD1
TGTGCCAGCAGCTTGGCCGGGACAGGGCGACAAGAGACCCAGTACTTC
CASSLAGTGRQETQYF
>TRBJ2-2|TRBV28|.
TGTGCCGGCTCGAATACATGGAACACCGGGGAGCTGTTTTTT
CAGSNTWNTGELFF
>TRBJ2-1|TRBV6-2/TRBV6-3|.
TGTGCCAGCAGTTCCCAGGGTTACAATGAGCAGTTCTTC
CASSSQGYNEQFF
>TRBJ1-5|TRBV10-3|.
TGTGCCATCAGCGGGGAAAGAGTCTATAGCAATCAGCCCCAGCATTTT
CAISGERVYSNQPQHF
>TRBJ1-6|TRBV13|TRBD1
TGTGCCAGCAGCCGGACAGGGAATAATTCACCCCTCCACTTT
CASSRTGNNSPLHF
>TRBJ2-1|TRBV12-5|TRBD2
TGTGCTAGTGGTTCTAGCGGGGGGGCCGATGAGCAGTTCTTC
CASGSSGGADEQFF
>TRBJ1-5|TRBV3-1/TRBV3-2|.
TGTGCCAGCAGCCAAGGAACAGGGATCGGTCAGCCCCAGCATTTT
CASSQGTGIGQPQHF
>TRBJ1-4|TRBV4-2|TRBD1
TGTGCCAGCAGCCAGGGTAAACAGGGGGCACGTGAAAAACTGTTTTTT
CASSQGKQGAREKLFF
>TRBJ1-2|TRBV7-2|TRBD1
TGTGCCAGCAGCTTAGCAGGACAGGGGAGAAACTATGGCTACACCTTC
CASSLAGQGRNYGYTF
>TRBJ2-2|TRBV10-1|.
TGCGCCAGCAGGTCCGGGAACACCGGGGAGCTGTTTTTT
CASRSGNTGELFF
>TRBJ2-7|TRBV6-5|TRBD1
TGTGCCAGCAGGGGACAGGGTGGCTTCGCCTACGAGCAGTACTTC
CASRGQGGFAYEQYF
>TRBJ1-4|TRBV5-1|.
TGCGCCAGCAGCCCCCAGGGGTATGGTGAAAAACTGTTTTTT
CASSPQGYGEKLFF
>TRBJ1-3|TRBV19|.
TGTGCCAGTAGGGGCGTCCGACAGCTCTCTGGAAACACCATATATTTT
CASRGVRQLSGNTIYF
>TRBJ2-5|TRBV7-2|.
TGTGCCAGCAGCTTCCCGCGGCCAGAGACCCAGTACTTC
CASSFPRPETQYF
>TRBJ2-3|TRBV9|.
TGTGCCAGCAGCGAGGCAGGGTCTCGCGATACGCAGTATTTT
CASSEAGSRDTQYF
>TRBJ2-7|TRBV3-1/TRBV3-2|TRBD1
TGTGCCAGCAGCCAAGATAGGGGGGGGGACAGGGCCTTCTACGAGCAGTACTTC
CASSQDRGGDRAFYEQYF
>TRBJ2-5|TRBV4-2|TRBD1
TGTGCCAGCAGCCAAGATGGCACAGGGGCTGGGGAGACCCAGTACTTC
CASSQDGTGAGETQYF
>TRBJ2-5|TRBV5-1|TRBD1
TGCGCCAGCAGCAGCCCCGGGACAGGGCGGGGAGAGACCCAGTACTTC
CASSSPGTGRGETQYF
>TRBJ2-3|TRBV7-9|TRBD2
TGTGCCAGCAGCCCCCGCGGGGGGCCCGACATAGATACGCAGTATTTT
CASSPRGGPDIDTQYF
>TRBJ1-1|TRBV7-9|.
TGTGCCAGCAGCTTCCGGCAGAACGCTGAAGCTTTCTTT
CASSFRQNAEAFF
>TRBJ1-5|TRBV27|.
TGTGCCAGCAGTTTATTCGGTCCGGGCCAGGGTGGCCATCAGCCCCAGCATTTT
CASSLFGPGQGGHQPQHF
>TRBJ1-5|TRBV5-6|.
TGTGCCAGCAGCTTGGGCAGAGGCAATCAGCCCCAGCATTTT
CASSLGRGNQPQHF
>TRBJ1-6|TRBV19|TRBD1
TGTGCCAGTGCCACAGACAGGGTTAATTCACCCCTCCACTTT
CASATDRVNSPLHF
>TRBJ1-2|TRBV6-1|.
TGTGCCAGCAGTGAAGGGTCGGTCCGATATGGCTACACCTTC
CASSEGSVRYGYTF
>TRBJ1-2|TRBV29-1|.
TGCAGCGTTGCGAGGACAGTGAACTATGGCTACACCTTC
CSVARTVNYGYTF
>TRBJ1-1|TRBV6-4|TRBD1
TGTGCCAGCAGGGGACAGGGTGGCACTGAAGCTTTCTTT
CASRGQGGTEAFF
>TRBJ1-1|TRBV4-1|TRBD1
TGCGCCAGCAGCCAGCCGATCAGGGGGAGAAACACTGAAGCTTTCTTT
CASSQPIRGRNTEAFF
>TRBJ1-1|TRBV11-3|.
TGTGCCAGCAGCCCGACGACAGGAGGGACCATGAACACTGAAGCTTTCTTT
CASSPTTGGTMNTEAFF
>TRBJ1-5|TRBV21-1|.
TGTGCCAGCAGCAAAGAAGCTCAGCCCCAGCATTTT
CASSKEAQPQHF
>TRBJ2-1|TRBV5-4|TRBD2
TGTGCCAGCAGCTCCGCACGCGGGGGACTAAACAATGAGCAGTTCTTC
CASSSARGGLNNEQFF
>TRBJ2-3|TRBV6-5|.
TGTGCCAGCAGTTACTCGTCGTCGGTCACAGATACGCAGTATTTT
CASSYSSSVTDTQYF
>TRBJ2-7|TRBV18|.
TGTGCCAGCTCACCGGGGAACTACGAGCAGTACTTC
CASSPGNYEQYF
>TRBJ1-2|TRBV12-3/TRBV12-4|.
TGTGCCAGCAGTTTAGGTGTCTCCTATGGCTACACCTTC
CASSLGVSYGYTF
>TRBJ2-5|TRBV27|.
TGTGCCAGCAGTTTTCGCCCGACTGAGACCCAGTACTTC
CASSFRPTETQYF
>TRBJ2-1|TRBV4-1|.
TGCGCCAGCAGCCACCTGATGGCAGGGCTTTCCTACAATGAGCAGTTCTTC
CASSHLMAGLSYNEQFF
>TRBJ1-2|TRBV23-1|TRBD1
TGCGCCAGCAGTCACCCCCGGACAGGGACAGGAGGCTACACCTTC
CASSHPRTGTGGYTF
>TRBJ2-7|TRBV7-8|.
TGTGCCAGCAGCTTAGGAGTGAGCTCCTACGAGCAGTACTTC
CASSLGVSSYEQYF
>TRBJ1-5|TRBV6-1|.
TGTGCCAGCAGTGAAGGGGGACCAAGAAGGCCCCAGCATTTT
CASSEGGPRRPQHF
>TRBJ2-3|TRBV9|TRBD2
TGTGCCAGCAGCCCCCGACTAGCGTGGACGAGCACAGATACGCAGTATTTT
CASSPRLAWTSTDTQYF
>TRBJ1-3|TRBV6-8|.
TGTGCCAGCAGTTCACAGGGAAAGCCTGGAAACACCATATATTTT
CASSSQGKPGNTIYF
>TRBJ2-5|TRBV11-2|TRBD1
TGTGCCAGCAGCCTGGGACAGCCCGGGGAGACCCAGTACTTC
CASSLGQPGETQYF
>TRBJ2-3|TRBV14|.
TGTGCCAGCAGCCAGGAGCGTAGCACAGATACGCAGTATTTT
CASSQERSTDTQYF
>TRBJ1-2|TRBV5-8|.
TGTGCCAGCAGCTTGGGCCTGGGATCGCCGGTGGGGACCTTC
CASSLGLGSPVGTF